The rows below give T cell receptor beta chains drawn from one sample of a study of persistence of HIV-infected CD4 T cells. No antigen has been identified for these receptors. The assay was immunoSEQ multiplex PCR, and TCRdb's table has in-frame clones only and misses some. The top ten clones hold 0.9% to 1% of a sample with about 33,000 clones, 75% to 85% of them seen once. The specimen was cultured CD4+ T cells from PBMCs, collected from a patient who received antiretroviral therapy. These receptors originate from an adult with HIV. The donor label of this sample is uncertain. Each CDR3 is given without its conserved first and last residue. The order of the fields is CDR3 length, J gene, V gene, CDR3 protein.

12,TRBJ1-2,TRBV6-5,ASSLDRGLRGYT
13,TRBJ1-2,TRBV3-1/TRBV3-2,ASSQDIGQLYGYT
10,TRBJ1-4,TRBV3-1/TRBV3-2,ASSLGTEKLF
11,TRBJ2-2,TRBV7-2,ASSLDWAGELF
13,TRBJ2-5,TRBV24-1,ATSGSSQGRETQY
13,TRBJ1-4,TRBV24-1,ATSDSRPEGEKLF
12,TRBJ1-2,TRBV6-5,ASERDRVVYGYT
12,TRBJ2-2,TRBV7-6,ASSLGRNTGELF
15,TRBJ2-1,TRBV6-1,ASSEFGTSGGRNEQF
12,TRBJ1-2,TRBV27,ASSSQGRFYGYT
13,TRBJ2-1,TRBV6-5,ASSYTGTGFYEQF
11,TRBJ2-7,TRBV5-4,ASSSYSDYEQY
12,TRBJ2-7,TRBV19,ASSIEGRGTEQY
11,TRBJ1-1,TRBV3-1/TRBV3-2,ASSQVRQSEAF
16,TRBJ2-3,TRBV19,ASSIPGAGKLATDTQY
10,TRBJ2-1,TRBV27,ASRGAYNEQF
11,TRBJ2-7,TRBV24-1,ATDRTSSYEQY
11,TRBJ1-4,TRBV4-1,ASSQEGVGKLF
12,TRBJ1-3,TRBV7-9,ASSFGLSGNTIY
11,TRBJ2-7,TRBV7-9,ASSLSGTYEQY
12,TRBJ2-1,TRBV5-1,ASSLLGLAYEQF
13,TRBJ2-7,TRBV7-8,ASSYGLAGTYEQY
11,TRBJ1-5,TRBV19,ASSRVLGQPQH
11,TRBJ1-3,TRBV29-1,SVDQGSGNTIY
11,TRBJ1-1,TRBV29-1,SVKTGWDTEAF
14,TRBJ2-5,TRBV5-1,ASSISGGYEQETQY